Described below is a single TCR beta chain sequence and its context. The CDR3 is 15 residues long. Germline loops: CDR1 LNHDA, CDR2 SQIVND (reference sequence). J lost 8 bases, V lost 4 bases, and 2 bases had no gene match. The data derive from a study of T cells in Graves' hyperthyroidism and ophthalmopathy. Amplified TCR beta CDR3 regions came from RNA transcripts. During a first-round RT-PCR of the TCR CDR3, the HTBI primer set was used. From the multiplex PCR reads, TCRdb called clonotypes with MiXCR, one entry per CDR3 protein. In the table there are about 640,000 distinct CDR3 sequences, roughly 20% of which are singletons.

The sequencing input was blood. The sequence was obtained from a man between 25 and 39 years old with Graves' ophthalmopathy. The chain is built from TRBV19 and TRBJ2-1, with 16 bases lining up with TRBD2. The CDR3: CASSTGTSGRDEQFF. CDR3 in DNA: TGTGCCAGTAGTACAGGGACTAGCGGGAGGGATGAGCAGTTCTTC.